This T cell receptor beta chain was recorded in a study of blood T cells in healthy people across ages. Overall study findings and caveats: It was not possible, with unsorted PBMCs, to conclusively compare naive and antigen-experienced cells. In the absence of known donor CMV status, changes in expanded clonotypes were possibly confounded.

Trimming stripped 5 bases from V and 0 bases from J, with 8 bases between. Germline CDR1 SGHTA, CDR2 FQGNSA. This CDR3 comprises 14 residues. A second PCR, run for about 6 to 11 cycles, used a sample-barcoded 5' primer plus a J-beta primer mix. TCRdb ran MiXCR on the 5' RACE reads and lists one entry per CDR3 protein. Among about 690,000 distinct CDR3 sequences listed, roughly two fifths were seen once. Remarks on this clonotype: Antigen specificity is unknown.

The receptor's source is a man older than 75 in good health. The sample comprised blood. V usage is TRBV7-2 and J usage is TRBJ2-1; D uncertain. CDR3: CASSQGGSYNEQFF. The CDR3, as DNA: TGTGCCAGCAGCCAAGGTGGCTCCTACAATGAGCAGTTCTTC.